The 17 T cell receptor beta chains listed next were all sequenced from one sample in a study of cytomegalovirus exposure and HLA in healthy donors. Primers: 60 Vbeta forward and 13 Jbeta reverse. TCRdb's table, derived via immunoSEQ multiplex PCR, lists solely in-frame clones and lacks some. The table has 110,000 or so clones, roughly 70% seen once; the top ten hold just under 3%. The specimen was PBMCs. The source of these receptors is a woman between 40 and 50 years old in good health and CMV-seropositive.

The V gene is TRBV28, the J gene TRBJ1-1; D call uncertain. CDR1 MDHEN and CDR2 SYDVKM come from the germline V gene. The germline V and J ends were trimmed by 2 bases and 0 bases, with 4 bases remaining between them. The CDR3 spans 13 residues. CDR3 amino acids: CASSLNMNTEAFF. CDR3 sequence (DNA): TGTGCCAGCAGTTTAAACATGAACACTGAAGCTTTCTTT.

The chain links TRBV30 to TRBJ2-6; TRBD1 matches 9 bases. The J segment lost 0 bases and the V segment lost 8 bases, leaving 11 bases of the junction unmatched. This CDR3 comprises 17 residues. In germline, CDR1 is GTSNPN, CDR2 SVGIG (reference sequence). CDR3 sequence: CAVLPGQGLSGANVLTF. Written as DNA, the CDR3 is TGTGCCGTCCTTCCGGGACAGGGCCTCTCTGGGGCCAACGTCCTGACTTTC.

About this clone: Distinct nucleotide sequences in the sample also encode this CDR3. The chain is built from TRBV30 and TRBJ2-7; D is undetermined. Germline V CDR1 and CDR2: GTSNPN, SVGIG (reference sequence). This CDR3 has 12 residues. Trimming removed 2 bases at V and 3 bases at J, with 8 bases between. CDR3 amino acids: CAWSRGSYEQYF. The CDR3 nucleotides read TGTGCCTGGAGTCGTGGCAGCTACGAGCAGTACTTC. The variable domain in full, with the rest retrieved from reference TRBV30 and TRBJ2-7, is SQTIHQWPATLVQPVGSPLSLECTVEGTSNPNLYWYRQAAGRGLQLLFYSVGIGQISSEVPQNLSASRPQDRQFILSSKKLLLSDSGFYLCAWSRGSYEQYFGPGTRLTVT.

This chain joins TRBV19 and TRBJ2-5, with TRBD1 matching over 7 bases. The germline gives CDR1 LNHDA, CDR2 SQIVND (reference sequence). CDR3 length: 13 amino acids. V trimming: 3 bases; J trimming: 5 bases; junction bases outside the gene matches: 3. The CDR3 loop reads CASSIRGQETQYF. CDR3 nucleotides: TGTGCCAGTAGTATTAGGGGGCAGGAGACCCAGTACTTC.

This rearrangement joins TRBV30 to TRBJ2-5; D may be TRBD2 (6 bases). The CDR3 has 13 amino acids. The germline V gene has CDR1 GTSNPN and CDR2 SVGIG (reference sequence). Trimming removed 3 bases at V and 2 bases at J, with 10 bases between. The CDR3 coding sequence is TGTGCCTGGAGCCTGGCGGGGCAAGAGACCCAGTACTTC. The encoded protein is CAWSLAGQETQYF.

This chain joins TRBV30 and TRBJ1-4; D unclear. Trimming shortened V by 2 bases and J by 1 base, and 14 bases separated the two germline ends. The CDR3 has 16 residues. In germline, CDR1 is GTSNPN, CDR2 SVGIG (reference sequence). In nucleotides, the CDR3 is TGTGCCTGGAGTTTAACCGGACTCGGAACTAATGAAAAACTGTTTTTT. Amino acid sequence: CAWSLTGLGTNEKLFF.

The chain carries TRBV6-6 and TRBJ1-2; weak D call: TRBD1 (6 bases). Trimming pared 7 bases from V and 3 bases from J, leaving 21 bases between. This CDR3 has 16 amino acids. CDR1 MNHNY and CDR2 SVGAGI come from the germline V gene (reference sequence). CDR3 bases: TGTGCCAGCACGAATCGGGGGGCCAGGGACCACTATGGCTACACCTTC. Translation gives CASTNRGARDHYGYTF.

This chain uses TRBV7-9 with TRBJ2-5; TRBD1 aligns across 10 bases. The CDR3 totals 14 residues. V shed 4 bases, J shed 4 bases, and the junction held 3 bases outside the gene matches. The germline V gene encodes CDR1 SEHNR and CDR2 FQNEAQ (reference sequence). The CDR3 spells CASSSTGGAETQYF. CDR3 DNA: TGTGCCAGCAGCTCGACAGGGGGCGCAGAGACCCAGTACTTC.

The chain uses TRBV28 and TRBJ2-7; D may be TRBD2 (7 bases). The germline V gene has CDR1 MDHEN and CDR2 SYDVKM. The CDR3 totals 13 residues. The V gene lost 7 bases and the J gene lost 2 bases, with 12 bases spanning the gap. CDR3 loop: CASKGGGPYEQYF. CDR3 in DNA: TGTGCCAGCAAGGGGGGGGGTCCCTACGAGCAGTACTTC.

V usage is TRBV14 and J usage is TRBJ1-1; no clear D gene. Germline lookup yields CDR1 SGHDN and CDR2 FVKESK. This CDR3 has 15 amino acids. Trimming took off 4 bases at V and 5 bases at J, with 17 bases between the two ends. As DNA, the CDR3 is TGTGCCAGCAGCCCGCCTAAAAGGGAGGAAACTGAAGCTTTCTTT. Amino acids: CASSPPKREETEAFF.

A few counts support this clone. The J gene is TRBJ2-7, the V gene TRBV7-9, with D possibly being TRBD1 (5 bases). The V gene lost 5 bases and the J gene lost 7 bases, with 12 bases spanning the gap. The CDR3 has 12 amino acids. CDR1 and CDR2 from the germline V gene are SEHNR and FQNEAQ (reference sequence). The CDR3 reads CASSPTQGEQYF. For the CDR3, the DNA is TGTGCCAGCAGCCCTACTCAGGGAGAGCAGTACTTC.

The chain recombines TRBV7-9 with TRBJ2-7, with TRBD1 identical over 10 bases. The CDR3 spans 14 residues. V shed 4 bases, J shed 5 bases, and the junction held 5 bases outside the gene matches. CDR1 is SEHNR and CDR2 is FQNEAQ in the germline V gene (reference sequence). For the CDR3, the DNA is TGTGCCAGCAGCTCCCGGGACAGGGGCCACGAGCAGTACTTC. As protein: CASSSRDRGHEQYF.

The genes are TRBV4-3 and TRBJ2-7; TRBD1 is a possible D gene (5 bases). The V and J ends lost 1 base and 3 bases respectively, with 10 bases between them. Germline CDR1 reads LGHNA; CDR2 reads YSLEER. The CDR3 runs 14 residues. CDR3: CASSQVRQGYEQYF. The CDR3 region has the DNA TGCGCCAGCAGCCAAGTTCGGCAGGGCTACGAGCAGTACTTC.

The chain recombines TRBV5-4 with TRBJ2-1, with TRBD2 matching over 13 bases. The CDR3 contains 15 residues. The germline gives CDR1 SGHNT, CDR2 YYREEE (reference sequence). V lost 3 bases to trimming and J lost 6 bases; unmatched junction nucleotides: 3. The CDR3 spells CASSYTSGRVNEQFF. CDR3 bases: TGTGCCAGCAGCTATACTAGCGGGAGGGTCAATGAGCAGTTCTTC.

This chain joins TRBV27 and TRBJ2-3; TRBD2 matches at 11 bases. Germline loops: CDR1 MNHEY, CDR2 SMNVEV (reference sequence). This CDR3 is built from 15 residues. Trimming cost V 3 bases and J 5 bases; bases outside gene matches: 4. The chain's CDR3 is CASSFLAGGGDTQYF. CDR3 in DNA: TGTGCCAGCAGTTTCCTAGCGGGGGGTGGAGATACGCAGTATTTT.

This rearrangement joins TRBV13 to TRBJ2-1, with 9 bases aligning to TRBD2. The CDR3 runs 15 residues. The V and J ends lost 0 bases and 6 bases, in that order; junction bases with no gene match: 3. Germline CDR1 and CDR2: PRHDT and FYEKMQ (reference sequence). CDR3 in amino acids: CASSLGASGVNEQFF. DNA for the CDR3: TGTGCCAGCAGCTTAGGGGCTAGCGGGGTCAATGAGCAGTTCTTC. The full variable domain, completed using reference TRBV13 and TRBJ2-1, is AAGVIQSPRHLIKEKRETATLKCYPIPRHDTVYWYQQGPGQDPQFLISFYEKMQSDKGSIPDRFSAQQFSDYHSELNMSSLELGDSALYFCASSLGASGVNEQFFGPGTRLTVL.

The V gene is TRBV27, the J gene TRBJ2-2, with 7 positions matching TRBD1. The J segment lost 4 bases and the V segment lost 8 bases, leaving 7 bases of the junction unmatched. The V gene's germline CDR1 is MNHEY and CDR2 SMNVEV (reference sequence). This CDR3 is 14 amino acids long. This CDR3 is CASWGQNPTGELFF. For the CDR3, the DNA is TGTGCCAGCTGGGGACAGAACCCCACCGGGGAGCTGTTTTTT.